The TCR beta chain under discussion was sequenced for a study of shared clonotypes between healthy human individuals. Study-level findings and limits: Some naive CD4 clonotypes, about 5.5%, turned up in common across several donors.

Worth noting for this clone: What it binds is not known.

Measured with immunoSEQ multiplex PCR; TCRdb has only the in-frame clones, and not every one. The repertoire holds 660,000 or so clones, with roughly 96% as singletons. Naivety among CD8 cells was defined by CD45RO negativity and positive CCR7 selection, thereby excluding terminally differentiated effector memory CD45RA+ cells. The specimen sequenced was naive CD8+ T cells sorted from blood. The TCR was taken from a woman in her twenties or thirties in good health.

CDR3 DNA: TGTGCCAGCAGCTTGGTAGGGGACGGCTACACCTTC. Translating it yields CASSLVGDGYTF. V and J are TRBV5-6 and TRBJ1-2; weak D call: TRBD1 (5 bases). CDR3 length: 12 amino acids. V lost 0 bases and J lost 8, with 8 bases in between. Per the germline V gene, CDR1 is SGHDT and CDR2 is YYEEEE.